Shown below are 2 T cell receptor beta chains from a single sample sequenced in a study of CD8 T cells in ankylosing spondylitis. General observations from the study: Apparently characteristic of ankylosing spondylitis blood was a TCR beta motif (eight highly homologous variants).

TCRdb reanalysed the 5' RACE reads using MiXCR and keeps one entry per CDR3 protein. The sample holds approximately 550,000 distinct CDR3 sequences, 9.5% to 15% seen once. No antigens are known for them. Sequences were obtained from blood, either unsorted or a sorted T cell fraction (not recorded which). The source is a male donor with ankylosing spondylitis.

This clonotype was seen more than once but under ten times. As DNA, the CDR3 is TGTGCCTGGACCTCACGGGGGGCTAACACTGAAGCTTTCTTT. Translated: CAWTSRGANTEAFF. The rearrangement joins TRBV30 to TRBJ1-1; D possibly corresponds to TRBD1 (6 bases). This CDR3 has 14 amino acids. Per germline, CDR1 GTSNPN and CDR2 SVGIG (reference sequence). With 4 bases removed from V and 2 bases from J, the gap between germline ends came to 14 bases. The full variable domain, its missing parts supplied by reference TRBV30 and TRBJ1-1, is SQTIHQWPATLVQPVGSPLSLECTVEGTSNPNLYWYRQAAGRGLQLLFYSVGIGQISSEVPQNLSASRPQDRQFILSSKKLLLSDSGFYLCAWTSRGANTEAFFGQGTRLTVV.

The chain combines TRBV20-1 with TRBJ2-1; 9 positions agree with TRBD2. The V and J ends lost 0 bases and 0 bases, in that order; junction bases with no gene match: 6. Germline CDR1 and CDR2: DFQATT and SNEGSKA (reference sequence). This CDR3 spans 17 amino acids. The CDR3, as DNA: TGCAGTGCTAGAGAAAATAAGCGGGAGGCCTCCTACAATGAGCAGTTCTTC. Its protein is CSARENKREASYNEQFF.